This T cell receptor beta chain was documented in a study of blood T cell repertoires in COVID-19 (dated by TCRdb to 2019 to 2021). Regarding the study in general: The collaborator samples originated in the United States, Italy and Spain and spanned the acute and convalescent phases of COVID-19. The prospective study material was composed of cDNA or gDNA derived from T cells, B-cell-depleted T cells, or PBMCs. Subjects who had been exposed to COVID-19, were actively infected with it, or had recovered from it provided the deeply sampled blood TCRbeta repertoires that made up the dataset. The repertoires were made available in a free public database intended to serve as a resource for research on the immune response to SARS-CoV-2. Samples were obtained from the ongoing ImmuneRACE study (first 160 participants) and from about 1,300 subjects provided by 6 global collaborators. Sample metadata almost always included a de-identified subject ID, COVID-19 status, age in years and sex. Where available, HLA class I and class II types were obtained from metadata supplied by the sample provider rather than from assay-based typing. Results the study describes overall, beyond this receptor: How much clinical and demographic metadata was included differed by source and by participant, and the metadata was provided uncurated.

TCRbeta CDR3 regions were amplified from genomic DNA by means of the immunoSEQ Assay, a bias-controlled multiplex PCR. Under the source paper's analysis protocol: Nucleated cell counts per sample were estimated from amplification of reference gene primers within the assay. Sequence reads were collapsed and filtered to measure the absolute abundance of every unique TCRbeta CDR3 rearrangement. For each sample, productive Simpson clonality was calculated as the square root of Simpson's diversity index over productive rearrangements. What TCRdb holds here is the immuneACCESS table cut down to in-frame rearrangements. Part of the clones is not present; checked against another copy, under half of the missing clones reflect an unresolved V gene, and the others are unexplained. V and J calls plus clone size are reproduced from that table; the DNA served to infer D and trimming. Across this sample there are roughly 250,000 clones, with roughly 88% seen only once. The ten largest clones capture approximately 4% of the sample.

Participants in the prospective study were enrolled through a virtual design, were aged about 18 to 90 years, and lived in roughly 26 United States geographic areas. In the prospective study, participants were assigned to cohorts based on the clinical history participants reported in a screening survey and a study questionnaire. Recovered participants in ImmuneRACE Cohort 3 were defined by two consecutive negative NP/OP PCR tests, clearance by a healthcare professional, or resolution of symptoms. Mobile phlebotomists in the prospective study collected whole blood, serum and a nasopharyngeal or oropharyngeal swab from every participant. Over a roughly 2-month period, participants in the prospective study had the option of providing additional blood draws and questionnaires. Before DNA extraction, blood samples from the prospective study were shipped at room temperature or frozen. For CDR1 and CDR2, the germline V gene lists MNHEY and SVGAGI. The CDR3 measures 16 amino acids from cysteine to phenylalanine. The read is trimmed to its CDR3 DNA, 48 bases read in frame from base 1. The junction carries 12 bases between V and J, which are trimmed by 0 bases and 3 bases respectively.

In this sample, this clone turned up once. No cognate antigen has been identified for it. No clone much larger than this one lies a single base away; base qualities are absent. This sequence uses TRBV6-5 and TRBJ1-5, with TRBD1 as a weak D call on 6 bases. The sequencing sample was made of PBMCs or T cells enriched from blood (not recorded which). This clonotype was sampled from a woman under 40 who had recovered from COVID-19. The bases are TGTGCCAGCAGTTACTCGCTGAACAGGGTCAATCAGCCCCAGCATTTT. The resulting protein is CASSYSLNRVNQPQHF.